The T cell receptor (beta chain) described here comes from a study of blood T cell repertoires in COVID-19. Study-level background: Samples came from the United States, Italy and Spain, spanning acute and convalescent COVID-19. The analysed material was cDNA or gDNA that came from T cells, B-cell-depleted T cells, or PBMCs.

V was pared by 6 bases and J by 0 bases, with 9 bases of the junction left unmatched. From germline, CDR1 is LNHDA and CDR2 SQIVND (reference sequence). The CDR3 runs 18 residues. In the study's own analysis: The authors estimated nucleated cell counts from reference gene primer amplification. TCRdb's table, derived via immunoSEQ multiplex PCR, lists solely in-frame clones and lacks some. V and J calls and clone size are copied from that table; D and trimming were computed from the DNA. The repertoire holds about 180,000 clones, with approximately 83% as singletons. The rearrangement links TRBV19 to TRBJ2-7, with TRBD2 matching 15 bases. This TCR came from a human donor with active or convalescent COVID-19. The donor label of this sample is uncertain. Material for sequencing was peripheral blood. For the CDR3, the DNA is TGTGCCAGTAGCACGGGACTAGCGGGAGGCGTGAGCTCCTACGAGCAGTACTTC. Translated: CASSTGLAGGVSSYEQYF.